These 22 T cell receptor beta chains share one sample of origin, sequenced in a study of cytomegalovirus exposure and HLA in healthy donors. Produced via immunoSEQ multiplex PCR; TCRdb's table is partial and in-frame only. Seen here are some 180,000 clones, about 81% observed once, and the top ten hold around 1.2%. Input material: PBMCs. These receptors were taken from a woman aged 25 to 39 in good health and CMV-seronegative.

The CDR3 region is CASSPSGLYEQYF. The CDR3 DNA reads as TGTGCCAGCAGTCCGTCCGGACTATACGAGCAGTACTTC. The chain has TRBV6-1 and TRBJ2-7; a possible D gene is TRBD2 (6 bases). The CDR3 length is 13 residues. V was trimmed by 5 bases and J by 4 bases, leaving 12 bases between them. Per the germline V gene, CDR1 is MNHNS and CDR2 is SASEGT.

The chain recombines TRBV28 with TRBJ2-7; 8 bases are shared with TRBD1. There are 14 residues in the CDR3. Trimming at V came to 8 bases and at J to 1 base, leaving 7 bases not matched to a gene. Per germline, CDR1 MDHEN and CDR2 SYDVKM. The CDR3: CASGPDRVSYEQYF. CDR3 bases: TGTGCCAGCGGTCCGGACAGGGTTTCCTACGAGCAGTACTTC.

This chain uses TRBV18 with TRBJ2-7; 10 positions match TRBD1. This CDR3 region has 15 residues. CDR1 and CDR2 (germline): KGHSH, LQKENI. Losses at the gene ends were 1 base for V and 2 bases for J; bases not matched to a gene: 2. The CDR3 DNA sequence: TGTGCCAGCTCACCACGAGGACAGGGGGCCTACGAGCAGTACTTC. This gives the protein CASSPRGQGAYEQYF.

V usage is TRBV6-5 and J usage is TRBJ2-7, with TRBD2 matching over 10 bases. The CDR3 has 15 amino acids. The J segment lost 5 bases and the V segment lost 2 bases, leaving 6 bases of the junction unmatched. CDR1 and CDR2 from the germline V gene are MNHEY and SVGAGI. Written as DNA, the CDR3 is TGTGCCAGCAGTTACCGGCTAGCGGGAGCCAACGAGCAGTACTTC. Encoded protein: CASSYRLAGANEQYF.

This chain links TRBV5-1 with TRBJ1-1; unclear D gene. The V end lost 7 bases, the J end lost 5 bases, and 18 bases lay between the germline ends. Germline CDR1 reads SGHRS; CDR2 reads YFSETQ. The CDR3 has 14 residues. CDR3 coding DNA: TGCGCCAGCCGAAGACAAACGTCGGGAACTGAAGCTTTCTTT. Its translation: CASRRQTSGTEAFF.

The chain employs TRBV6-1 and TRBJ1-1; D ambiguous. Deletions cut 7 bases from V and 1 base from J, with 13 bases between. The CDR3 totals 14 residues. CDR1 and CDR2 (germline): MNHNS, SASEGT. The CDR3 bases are TGTGCCAGCACCTACTACGGGTCGAACACTGAAGCTTTCTTT. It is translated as CASTYYGSNTEAFF.

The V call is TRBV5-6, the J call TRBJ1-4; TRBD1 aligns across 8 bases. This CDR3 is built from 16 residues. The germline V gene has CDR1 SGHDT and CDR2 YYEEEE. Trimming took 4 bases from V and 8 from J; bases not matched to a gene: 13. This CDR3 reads CASSPGQEVVVEKLFF. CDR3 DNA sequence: TGTGCCAGCAGCCCGGGACAGGAGGTCGTTGTGGAAAAACTGTTTTTT.

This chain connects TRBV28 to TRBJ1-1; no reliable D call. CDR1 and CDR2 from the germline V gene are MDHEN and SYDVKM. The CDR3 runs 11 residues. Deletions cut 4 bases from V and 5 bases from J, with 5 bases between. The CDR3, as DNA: TGTGCCAGCAGTTCTTCTACTGAAGCTTTCTTT. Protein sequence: CASSSSTEAFF.

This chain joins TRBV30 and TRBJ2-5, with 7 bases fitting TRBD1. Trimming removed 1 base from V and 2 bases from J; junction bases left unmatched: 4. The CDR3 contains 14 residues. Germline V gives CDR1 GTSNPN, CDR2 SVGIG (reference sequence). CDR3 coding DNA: TGTGCCTGGAGTGGGAGACAGGGACAAGAGACCCAGTACTTC. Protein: CAWSGRQGQETQYF.

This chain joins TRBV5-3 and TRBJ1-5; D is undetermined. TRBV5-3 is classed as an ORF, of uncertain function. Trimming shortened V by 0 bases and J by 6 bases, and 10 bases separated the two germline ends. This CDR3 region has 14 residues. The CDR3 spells CARSLGPHGQPQHF. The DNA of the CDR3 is TGTGCCAGAAGCTTGGGGCCCCATGGTCAGCCCCAGCATTTT.

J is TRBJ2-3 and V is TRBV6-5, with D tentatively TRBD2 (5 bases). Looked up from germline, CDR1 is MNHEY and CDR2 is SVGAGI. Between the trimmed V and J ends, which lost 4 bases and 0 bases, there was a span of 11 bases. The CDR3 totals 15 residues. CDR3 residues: CASSLIATSTDTQYF. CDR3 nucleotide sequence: TGTGCCAGCAGTTTGATAGCGACTAGCACAGATACGCAGTATTTT.

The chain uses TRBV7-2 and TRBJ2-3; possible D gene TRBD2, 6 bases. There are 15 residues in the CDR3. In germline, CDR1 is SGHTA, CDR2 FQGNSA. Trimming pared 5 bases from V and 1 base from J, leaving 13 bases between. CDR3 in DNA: TGTGCCAGCAGCCAGGACTACCTACGCACAGATACGCAGTATTTT. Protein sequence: CASSQDYLRTDTQYF.

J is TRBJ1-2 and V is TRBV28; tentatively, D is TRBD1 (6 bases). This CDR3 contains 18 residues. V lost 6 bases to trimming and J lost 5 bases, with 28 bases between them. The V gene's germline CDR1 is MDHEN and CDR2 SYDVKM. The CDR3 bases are TGTGCCAGCAGCACCCCCGTAGGGGGAGATGAGTTCCAATATGGCTACACCTTC. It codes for CASSTPVGGDEFQYGYTF.

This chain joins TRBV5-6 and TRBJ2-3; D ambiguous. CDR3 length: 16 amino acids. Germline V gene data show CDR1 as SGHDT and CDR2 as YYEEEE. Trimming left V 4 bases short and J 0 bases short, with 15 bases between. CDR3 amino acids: CASSLYSGFSTDTQYF. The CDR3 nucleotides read TGTGCCAGCAGCCTGTACAGTGGTTTTAGCACAGATACGCAGTATTTT. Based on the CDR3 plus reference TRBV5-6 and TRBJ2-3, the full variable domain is DAGVTQSPTHLIKTRGQQVTLRCSPKSGHDTVSWYQQALGQGPQFIFQYYEEEERQRGNFPDRFSGHQFPNYSSELNVNALLLGDSALYLCASSLYSGFSTDTQYFGPGTRLTVL.

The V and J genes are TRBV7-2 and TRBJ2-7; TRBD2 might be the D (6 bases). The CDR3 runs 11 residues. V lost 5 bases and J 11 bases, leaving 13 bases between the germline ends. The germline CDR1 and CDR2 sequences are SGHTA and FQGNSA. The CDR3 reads CASSLLREKYF. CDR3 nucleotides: TGTGCCAGCAGCCTCCTCCGGGAGAAGTACTTC.

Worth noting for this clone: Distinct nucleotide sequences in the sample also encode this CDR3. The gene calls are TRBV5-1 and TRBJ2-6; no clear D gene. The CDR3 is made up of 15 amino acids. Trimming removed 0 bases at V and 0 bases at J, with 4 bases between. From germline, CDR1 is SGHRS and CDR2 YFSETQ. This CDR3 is CASSLAVSGANVLTF. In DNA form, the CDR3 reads TGCGCCAGCAGCTTGGCGGTCTCTGGGGCCAACGTCCTGACTTTC.

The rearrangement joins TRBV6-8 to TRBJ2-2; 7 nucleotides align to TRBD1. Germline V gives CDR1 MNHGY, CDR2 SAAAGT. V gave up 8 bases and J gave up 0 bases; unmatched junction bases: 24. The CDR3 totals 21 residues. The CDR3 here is CASQGGQTPGCDRANTGELFF. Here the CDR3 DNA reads TGTGCCAGCCAAGGTGGACAAACCCCGGGTTGTGACAGGGCGAACACCGGGGAGCTGTTTTTT.

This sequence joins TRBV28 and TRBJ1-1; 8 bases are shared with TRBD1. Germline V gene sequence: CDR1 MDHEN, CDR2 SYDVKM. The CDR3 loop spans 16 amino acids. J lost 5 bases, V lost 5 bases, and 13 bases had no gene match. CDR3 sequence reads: CASSPGQGSRMTEAFF. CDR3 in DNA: TGTGCCAGCAGTCCCGGACAGGGATCACGGATGACTGAAGCTTTCTTT.

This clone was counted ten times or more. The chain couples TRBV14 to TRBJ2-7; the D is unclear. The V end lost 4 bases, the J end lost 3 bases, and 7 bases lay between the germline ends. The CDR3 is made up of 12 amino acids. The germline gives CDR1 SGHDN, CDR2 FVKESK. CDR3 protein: CASSPANYEQYF. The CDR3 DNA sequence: TGTGCCAGCAGCCCCGCTAACTACGAGCAGTACTTC.

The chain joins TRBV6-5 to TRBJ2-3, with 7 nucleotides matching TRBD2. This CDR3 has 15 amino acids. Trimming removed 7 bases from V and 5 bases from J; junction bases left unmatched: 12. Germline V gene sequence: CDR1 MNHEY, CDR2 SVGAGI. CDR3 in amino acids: CASTRRGRGVDTQYF. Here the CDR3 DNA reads TGTGCCAGCACCCGTAGAGGGAGGGGTGTAGATACGCAGTATTTT.

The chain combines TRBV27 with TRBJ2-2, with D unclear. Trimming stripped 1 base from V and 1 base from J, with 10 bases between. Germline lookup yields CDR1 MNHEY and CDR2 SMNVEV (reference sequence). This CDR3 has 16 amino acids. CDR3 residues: CASSLFRLLNTGELFF. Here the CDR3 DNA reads TGTGCCAGCAGTTTATTCAGACTCTTGAACACCGGGGAGCTGTTTTTT.

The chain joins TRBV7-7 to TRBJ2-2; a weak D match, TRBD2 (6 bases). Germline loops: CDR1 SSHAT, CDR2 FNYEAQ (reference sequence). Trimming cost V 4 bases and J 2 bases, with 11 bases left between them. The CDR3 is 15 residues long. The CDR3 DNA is TGTGCCAGCAGCTACTCTGCGGGAAACACCGGGGAGCTGTTTTTT. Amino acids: CASSYSAGNTGELFF.